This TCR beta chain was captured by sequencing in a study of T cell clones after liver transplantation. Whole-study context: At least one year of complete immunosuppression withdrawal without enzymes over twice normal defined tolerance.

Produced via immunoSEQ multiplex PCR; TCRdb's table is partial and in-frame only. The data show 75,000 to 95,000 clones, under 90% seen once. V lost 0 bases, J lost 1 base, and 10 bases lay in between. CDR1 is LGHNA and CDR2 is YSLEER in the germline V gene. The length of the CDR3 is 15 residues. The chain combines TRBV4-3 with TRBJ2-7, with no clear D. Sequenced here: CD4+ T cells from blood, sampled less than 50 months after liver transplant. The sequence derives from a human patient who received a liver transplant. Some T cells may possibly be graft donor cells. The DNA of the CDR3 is TGCGCCAGCAGCCAAGAGAGTTTGGAGTCCTACGAGCAGTACTTC. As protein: CASSQESLESYEQYF.